This TCR beta chain emerged from a study of T cells in Graves' hyperthyroidism and ophthalmopathy. Across the study: Peripheral blood was taken when the disease was first diagnosed, before any treatment began. Study-level results: Blood shared most expanded thyroid clonotypes above 0.001. Ophthalmopathy, which appeared later, was predicted by the model a median roughly 6.4 months before onset.

Uncontrolled infection, other autoimmune disease, pregnancy and lactation each barred patients from inclusion. Amplified TCR beta CDR3 regions derived from RNA transcripts. Initially, a first-round RT-PCR of the TCR CDR3 employed the HTBI primer set. TCRdb fed the multiplex PCR reads into MiXCR, producing one record per CDR3 protein. The table shows a few hundred thousand distinct CDR3 sequences, with 20% to 25% occurring only once. With regard to this clonotype: What it binds is not known.

V dropped 7 bases and J dropped 3 bases, with 10 bases sitting between them. The germline V gene has CDR1 SGHRS and CDR2 YFSETQ. This CDR3 region has 12 residues. The sequence was obtained from a man aged 18-30 years with Graves' hyperthyroidism. The chain uses TRBV5-1 and TRBJ1-2; D unresolved. Source material: blood. CDR3 coding DNA: TGCGCCAGCTCAGACAACCACTATGGCTACACCTTC. It translates to CASSDNHYGYTF.